This TCR beta chain is drawn from a study of blood T cell repertoires in COVID-19. Overall study context: Both acute and convalescent COVID-19 samples were obtained from the United States, Italy and Spain. Sample material is recorded as cDNA or gDNA derived from T cells, B-cell-depleted T cells, or PBMCs.

In the study's own analysis: Amplification from reference gene primers served as the basis for estimated nucleated cell counts. Data came from immunoSEQ multiplex PCR; TCRdb stores just in-frame clones and leaves some out. The V and J calls and clone size come from that table; D and trimming were worked out from the DNA. This sample has roughly 250,000 clones, with 65% to 85% found just once. J lost 5 bases, V lost 3 bases, and 5 bases had no gene match. Germline assignment: CDR1 SGDLS and CDR2 YYNGEE. This CDR3 contains 14 residues. The J gene is TRBJ2-5, the V gene TRBV9, with 9 bases lining up with TRBD1. The source material was peripheral blood. The origin of this receptor is a woman in her thirties or forties who had recovered from COVID-19. In DNA, the CDR3 is TGTGCCAGCAGCGGAAGGACAGGGGTTGAGACCCAGTACTTC. It is translated as CASSGRTGVETQYF.